The T cell receptor beta chain described here comes from a study of tumor and adjacent non-tumor tissue in lung cancer. Study as a whole: Each sample yielded about 4.17 million productive TCRbeta reads on average.

Whole-study findings and limits: In normal lung, the top 100 clones were significantly more dominant than in tumor. Tumor tissue had significantly higher TCR diversity than normal lung.

RNA was extracted from bulk tissue without any cell sorting. As for this clonotype: What it binds is not known. A read error may account for a junction end that differs from germline.

The library came from three nested PCR rounds adapted from ARM-PCR protocols. TCRdb itself ran the multiplex PCR reads through MiXCR, one entry per CDR3 protein. In the table there are about 110,000 distinct CDR3 sequences, 75% of which are singletons. The sample was lung tumor tissue. This TCR was recovered from a woman aged 60 to 75 with non-small cell lung cancer.

The CDR3 bases are TGCAGTTCCAGACCGGTCAATGAGCTGTTCTTC. Translation: CSSRPVNELFF. The chain joins TRBV20-1 to TRBJ2-1; the D is unclear. Germline CDR1 DFQATT, CDR2 SNEGSKA (reference sequence). The length of the CDR3 is 11 residues.